This T cell receptor beta chain was captured by sequencing in a study of blood T cell repertoires in COVID-19. Study at large: Specimens from acute and convalescent COVID-19 originated in the United States, Italy and Spain.

The germline V and J ends were trimmed by 8 bases and 0 bases, with 14 bases remaining between them. CDR3 length: 16 amino acids. CDR1 and CDR2 from the germline V gene are SNHLY and FYNNEI. Under the authors' procedure: The assay estimated nucleated cells by amplifying reference gene primers. TCRdb keeps only in-frame clones here, not all; method: immunoSEQ multiplex PCR. V, J and clone size are taken as reported in that table, and D and trimming were inferred from the DNA itself. The sample lists some 450,000 clones, roughly 90% occurring once. The clonotype originates from a young man with COVID-19, enrolled during active disease. The sequencing sample was made of peripheral blood. This sequence joins TRBV2 and TRBJ2-6; unclear D gene. CDR3 DNA: TGTGCCAGCTTCTCCCCACAGAACTCTGGGGCCAACGTCCTGACTTTC. Translation gives CASFSPQNSGANVLTF.